This is a list of T cell receptor beta chains from one sample in a study of T cell repertoires in cytomegalovirus infection. TCRdb re-derived calls from the reads in MiXCR, one entry per CDR3 protein. The sample has about 150,000 distinct CDR3 sequences; less than 25% are singletons. The sequenced sample consisted of PBMCs. These receptors came from a human donor in good health (CMV status not recorded). Some clones in this sample may be carry-over from other donors' samples. Each CDR3 is given with its conserved first and last residue. D genes are given only for firm matches. Size is stated for part of the rows, as once, few or many counts, or as a class when the clone is expanded.

clone size: NA; J gene: TRBJ2-7; D gene: NA; V gene: TRBV7-9; CDR3 protein: CASSTGRRYEQYF; CDR3 DNA: TGTGCCAGCAGCACCGGTCGCCGGTACGAGCAGTACTTC
clone size: NA; J gene: TRBJ2-3; D gene: TRBD1; V gene: TRBV18; CDR3 protein: CASSPLQGATDTQYF; CDR3 DNA: TGTGCCAGCTCACCCCTACAGGGGGCAACAGATACGCAGTATTTT
clone size: NA; J gene: TRBJ2-5; D gene: TRBD1; V gene: TRBV7-8; CDR3 protein: CASSPETGVTETQYF; CDR3 DNA: TGTGCCAGCAGCCCGGAGACAGGGGTTACGGAGACCCAGTACTTC
clone size: many; J gene: TRBJ2-5; D gene: TRBD2; V gene: TRBV11-2; CDR3 protein: CASSLQRASGQETQYF; CDR3 DNA: TGTGCCAGCAGCCTCCAGAGGGCTAGCGGCCAAGAGACCCAGTACTTC
clone size: NA; J gene: TRBJ1-4; D gene: NA; V gene: TRBV4-2; CDR3 protein: CASSQDQGRSEKLFF; CDR3 DNA: TGTGCCAGCAGCCAAGACCAGGGAAGGAGTGAAAAACTGTTTTTT
clone size: NA; J gene: TRBJ1-2; D gene: NA; V gene: TRBV28; CDR3 protein: CASSSPYGYTF; CDR3 DNA: TGTGCCAGCTCAAGCCCCTATGGCTACACCTTC
clone size: NA; J gene: TRBJ1-2; D gene: TRBD1; V gene: TRBV28; CDR3 protein: CASSVNRGWMRGYTF; CDR3 DNA: TGTGCCAGCAGCGTCAACAGGGGGTGGATGAGGGGCTACACCTTC
clone size: medium-sized; J gene: TRBJ2-5; D gene: TRBD1; V gene: TRBV10-3; CDR3 protein: CAISDWDRAPQETQYF; CDR3 DNA: TGTGCCATCAGTGATTGGGACAGGGCCCCCCAAGAGACCCAGTACTTC
clone size: few; J gene: TRBJ1-5; D gene: NA; V gene: TRBV6-2/TRBV6-3; CDR3 protein: CASSSQTLSNQPQHF; CDR3 DNA: TGTGCCAGCAGTTCGCAGACACTGAGCAATCAGCCCCAGCATTTT
clone size: NA; J gene: TRBJ2-3; D gene: TRBD1; V gene: TRBV20-1; CDR3 protein: CSARDPATPGQGADTQYF; CDR3 DNA: TGCAGTGCTAGAGATCCCGCGACACCGGGACAGGGAGCAGATACGCAGTATTTT
clone size: NA; J gene: TRBJ2-7; D gene: NA; V gene: TRBV28; CDR3 protein: CASSLESRMSYEQYF; CDR3 DNA: TGTGCCAGCAGTTTAGAATCGAGGATGTCCTACGAGCAGTACTTC
clone size: NA; J gene: TRBJ2-1; D gene: TRBD2; V gene: TRBV6-5; CDR3 protein: CACSYTGLAGNEQFF; CDR3 DNA: TGTGCCTGCAGTTACACGGGACTAGCGGGGAATGAGCAGTTCTTC
clone size: few; J gene: TRBJ2-7; D gene: NA; V gene: TRBV6-2/TRBV6-3; CDR3 protein: CATRTIYEQYF; CDR3 DNA: TGTGCCACCAGGACTATCTACGAGCAGTACTTC
clone size: few; J gene: TRBJ1-1; D gene: NA; V gene: TRBV25-1; CDR3 protein: CASSARPVGAEAFF; CDR3 DNA: TGTGCCAGCAGTGCTCGGCCCGTAGGTGCTGAAGCTTTCTTT
clone size: many; J gene: TRBJ2-3; D gene: TRBD2; V gene: TRBV11-1; CDR3 protein: CASSFGTSGNTDTQYF; CDR3 DNA: TGTGCCAGCAGCTTCGGCACTAGCGGGAACACAGATACGCAGTATTTT
clone size: many; J gene: TRBJ2-7; D gene: NA; V gene: TRBV7-8; CDR3 protein: CASSRGRDYEQYF; CDR3 DNA: TGTGCCAGCAGCCGAGGACGAGACTACGAGCAGTACTTC